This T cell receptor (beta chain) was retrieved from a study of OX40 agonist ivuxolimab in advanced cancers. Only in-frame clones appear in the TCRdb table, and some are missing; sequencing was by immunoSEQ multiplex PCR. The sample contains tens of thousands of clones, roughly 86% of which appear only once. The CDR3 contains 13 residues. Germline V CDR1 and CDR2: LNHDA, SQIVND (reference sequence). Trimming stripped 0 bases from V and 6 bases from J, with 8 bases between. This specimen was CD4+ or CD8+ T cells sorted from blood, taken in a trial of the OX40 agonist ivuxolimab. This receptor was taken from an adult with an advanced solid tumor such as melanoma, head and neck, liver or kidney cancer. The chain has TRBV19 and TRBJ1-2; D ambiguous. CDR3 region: CASSIEGRNGYTF. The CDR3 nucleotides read TGTGCCAGTAGTATAGAAGGCAGAAATGGCTACACCTTC.